The 20 T cell receptor beta chains given below trace back to one sample, sequenced in a study of CD8 T cells in ankylosing spondylitis. TCRdb recomputed calls from the 5' RACE reads with MiXCR, one row per CDR3 protein. The table records some 340,000 distinct CDR3 sequences, 14% to 15% of them present only once. Material for sequencing was blood, either unsorted or a sorted T cell fraction (not recorded which). The receptors stem from a male donor with ankylosing spondylitis or in good health (not recorded which).

Many counts were recorded for this clonotype. The chain joins TRBV5-6 to TRBJ2-3; 7 nucleotides align to TRBD1. The J segment lost 1 base and the V segment lost 0 bases, leaving 5 bases of the junction unmatched. CDR1 and CDR2 (germline): SGHDT, YYEEEE. The CDR3 spans 16 residues. DNA for the CDR3: TGTGCCAGCAGCTTGGGCAGGGGGATAGGCACAGATACGCAGTATTTT. The encoded protein is CASSLGRGIGTDTQYF.

V usage is TRBV7-2 and J usage is TRBJ2-7; 7 bases align to TRBD2. The junction had 7 bases not matched to a gene; V was cut back by 5 bases and J by 0 bases. CDR3 length equals 15 residues. The germline V gene has CDR1 SGHTA and CDR2 FQGNSA. The DNA for the CDR3 is TGTGCCAGCAGCCCTAGCGGCCTCTGCTCCTACGAGCAGTACTTC. Residues: CASSPSGLCSYEQYF.

This chain links TRBV20-1 with TRBJ1-5; TRBD1 is a possible D gene (5 bases). The CDR3 sequence is 15 residues long. V lost 3 bases, J lost 4 bases, and 16 bases lay in between. Germline V CDR1 and CDR2: DFQATT, SNEGSKA (reference sequence). The CDR3 reads CSASGAGGINQPQHF. The CDR3 nucleotides are TGCAGTGCTAGCGGTGCGGGGGGTATTAATCAGCCCCAGCATTTT.

This clonotype was seen at least ten times. The chain is built from TRBV10-3 and TRBJ2-3; 7 nucleotides line up with TRBD1. The CDR3 contains 13 residues. Germline V CDR1 and CDR2: ENHRY, SYGVKD. The J segment lost 3 bases and the V segment lost 8 bases, leaving 5 bases of the junction unmatched. CDR3 protein: CAIGTDPTDTQYF. CDR3 bases: TGTGCCATCGGGACAGACCCGACAGATACGCAGTATTTT.

The V call is TRBV12-3 or TRBV12-4, the J call TRBJ2-2; D not resolved. CDR3 length equals 16 residues. V lost 3 bases and J lost 0, with 11 bases in between. The CDR3 DNA is TGTGCCAGCAGTTTCTGGACCCCCCCGAACACCGGGGAGCTGTTTTTT. It codes for CASSFWTPPNTGELFF.

This clonotype was detected a few times. The chain links TRBV7-2 to TRBJ2-5; the D is unclear. This CDR3 is built from 12 residues. Trimming took off 1 base at V and 7 bases at J, with 7 bases between the two ends. Germline V gene data show CDR1 as SGHTA and CDR2 as FQGNSA. CDR3 in DNA: TGTGCCAGCAGCTTAGAGGTGGCGACCCAGTACTTC. Translated: CASSLEVATQYF.

J is TRBJ2-3 and V is TRBV5-1, with 11 nucleotides matching TRBD2. The length of the CDR3 is 16 residues. Germline trimming cut 3 bases from V and 1 base from J; bases unmatched to any gene: 4. The germline V gene has CDR1 SGHRS and CDR2 YFSETQ. The CDR3: CASSSSGLAGTDTQYF. In DNA, the CDR3 is TGCGCCAGCAGCTCGTCGGGACTAGCGGGCACAGATACGCAGTATTTT.

This clonotype has a count of ten or more. This chain connects TRBV20-1 to TRBJ1-2; TRBD1 is a possible D gene (5 bases). Per the germline V gene, CDR1 is DFQATT and CDR2 is SNEGSKA (reference sequence). CDR3 length equals 13 residues. Trimming took 6 bases from V and 7 from J, leaving 18 bases between them. This CDR3 is CSASGTPEGGYTF. Here the CDR3 DNA reads TGCAGTGCGAGTGGGACCCCCGAGGGTGGCTACACCTTC.

V gene TRBV18 combines with J gene TRBJ2-6, with D hard to call. The CDR3 has 17 residues. Germline V gives CDR1 KGHSH, CDR2 LQKENI. The V and J ends lost 2 bases and 0 bases respectively, with 11 bases between them. CDR3 DNA: TGTGCCAGCTCACCAGGCAGAACCAGCTCTGGGGCCAACGTCCTGACTTTC. Residues: CASSPGRTSSGANVLTF.

This clonotype came up a few times. The chain recombines TRBV30 with TRBJ1-5; D gene unclear. Germline loops: CDR1 GTSNPN, CDR2 SVGIG (reference sequence). The CDR3 contains 12 residues. Trimming pared 3 bases from V and 4 bases from J, leaving 7 bases between. The CDR3 loop is CAWSQSNQPQHF. The CDR3 DNA follows: TGTGCCTGGAGCCAGTCTAATCAGCCCCAGCATTTT.

This clonotype has a handful of counts. The V and J genes are TRBV11-2 and TRBJ2-7; TRBD2 matches at 14 bases. The V gene's germline CDR1 is SGHAT and CDR2 FQNNGV. The CDR3 consists of 19 residues. Unmatched junction bases numbered 14, after V lost 5 bases and J lost 2 bases. CDR3 nucleotide sequence: TGTGCCAGCAGCACGGAGGAGGGGACTAGCGGGGGATTACCCTACGAGCAGTACTTC. Protein product: CASSTEEGTSGGLPYEQYF.

This chain joins TRBV7-8 and TRBJ1-5; D is uncertain. Germline values: CDR1 SGHVS, CDR2 FQNEAQ. This CDR3 has 16 residues. Trimming took 1 base from V and 4 from J, leaving 14 bases between them. The CDR3 region is CASSLGRAPGNQPQHF. The CDR3 nucleotides read TGTGCCAGCAGCTTAGGAAGAGCTCCGGGAAATCAGCCCCAGCATTTT.

The chain recombines TRBV20-1 with TRBJ2-3, with TRBD2 identical over 11 bases. Trimming removed 6 bases from V and 5 bases from J; junction bases left unmatched: 7. CDR1 is DFQATT, CDR2 SNEGSKA, per germline (reference sequence). CDR3 length: 14 amino acids. The CDR3 loop is CSARSGGAVDTQYF. As DNA, the CDR3 is TGCAGTGCCCGTAGCGGGGGGGCCGTAGATACGCAGTATTTT.

In DNA, the CDR3 is TGCGCCAGCAGACCTGAGGACAGGGGACCCTACGAGCAGTACTTC. Translating gives CASRPEDRGPYEQYF. The V gene is TRBV5-1, the J gene TRBJ2-7; 9 bases are shared with TRBD1. The CDR3 totals 15 residues. The germline V gene has CDR1 SGHRS and CDR2 YFSETQ. V lost 5 bases, J lost 2 bases, and 8 bases stayed unmatched. The whole variable domain, remainder taken from reference TRBV5-1 and TRBJ2-7, is KAGVTQTPRYLIKTRGQQVTLSCSPISGHRSVSWYQQTPGQGLQFLFEYFSETQRNKGNFPGRFSGRQFSNSRSEMNVSTLELGDSALYLCASRPEDRGPYEQYFGPGTRLTVT.

This clonotype turned up a few times. The rearrangement joins TRBV10-3 to TRBJ2-3, with 8 bases fitting TRBD2. Germline CDR1 reads ENHRY; CDR2 reads SYGVKD. The CDR3 sequence is 14 residues long. The V segment lost 2 bases and the J segment 4 bases; nucleotides outside the gene matches: 2. In nucleotides, the CDR3 is TGTGCCATCAGTGAGGGACTAGCCCCAGATACGCAGTATTTT. This encodes CAISEGLAPDTQYF.

This clonotype was seen only a few times. This chain joins TRBV4-2 and TRBJ2-7; no clear D gene. This CDR3 spans 16 amino acids. Germline V lookup: CDR1 LGHNA, CDR2 YNFKEQ. V lost 1 base to trimming and J lost 3 bases, with 16 bases between them. The CDR3 DNA sequence: TGTGCCAGCAGCCAAGCTGCCCCTCCCTCGGACTACGAGCAGTACTTC. As protein: CASSQAAPPSDYEQYF.

The CDR3 DNA reads as TGTGCCAGCAGCTCCCAGACCCAGGGGGAGACCCAGTACTTC. It is translated as CASSSQTQGETQYF. The V and J genes are TRBV11-2 and TRBJ2-5; a weak D match, TRBD1 (6 bases). The germline gives CDR1 SGHAT, CDR2 FQNNGV. The CDR3 runs to 14 residues. V was shortened by 4 bases and J by 5 bases, with 14 bases between the two germline ends. The full variable domain, completed using reference TRBV11-2 and TRBJ2-5, is EAGVAQSPRYKIIEKRQSVAFWCNPISGHATLYWYQQILGQGPKLLIQFQNNGVVDDSQLPKDRFSAERLKGVDSTLKIQPAKLEDSAVYLCASSSQTQGETQYFGPGTRLLVL.

This clonotype appeared many times. This chain links TRBV7-9 with TRBJ2-1; no reliable D call. The CDR3 loop spans 15 amino acids. Trimming took 2 bases from V and 0 from J, leaving 8 bases between them. From germline, CDR1 is SEHNR and CDR2 FQNEAQ (reference sequence). In DNA form, the CDR3 reads TGTGCCAGCAGCTTAACCGCGAGCTCCTACAATGAGCAGTTCTTC. Its translation: CASSLTASSYNEQFF.

The chain joins TRBV9 to TRBJ2-5; 7 bases match TRBD2. The CDR3 runs to 15 residues. V trimming: 2 bases; J trimming: 5 bases; junction bases outside the gene matches: 9. Per germline, CDR1 SGDLS and CDR2 YYNGEE. CDR3 sequence (DNA): TGTGCCAGCAGCGTTGGCGGGAGAGGGGAGGAGACCCAGTACTTC. This gives the protein CASSVGGRGEETQYF.

There are a few counts of this clonotype. V and J are TRBV30 and TRBJ2-7, with 7 bases that match TRBD2. The V gene's germline CDR1 is GTSNPN and CDR2 SVGIG (reference sequence). This CDR3 comprises 12 residues. V dropped 3 bases and J dropped 3; count of bases not matched to a gene: 2. The CDR3 coding sequence is TGTGCCTGGAGGGGGGGGAACTACGAGCAGTACTTC. It translates to CAWRGGNYEQYF.